This T cell receptor (beta chain) was sequenced for a study of CD4 T cells in relation to SARS-CoV-2 and coronaviruses. Across the study: TCR beta CDR3s were sequenced after approximately ten-day antigen culture of PBMCs.

For this clone: Its cognate antigen is unknown.

CDR1 and CDR2 (germline): SGHDN, FVKESK. This CDR3 spans 13 amino acids. Trimming removed 0 bases from V and 2 bases from J, with 4 bases in between. The protocol was immunoSEQ multiplex PCR, while the TCRdb copy is restricted to in-frame clones and leaves out a portion. This sample carries some 30,000 clones, about 70% of them seen once, and the ten largest clones take roughly 3.2%. The receptor was isolated from an adult with COVID-19. The chain joins TRBV14 to TRBJ1-2; D gene ambiguous. Sequencing was carried out using memory CD4+ T cells from PBMCs, cultured in vitro. CDR3 residues: CASSQDRNYGYTF. Here the CDR3 DNA reads TGTGCCAGCAGCCAAGACAGAAACTATGGCTACACCTTC.